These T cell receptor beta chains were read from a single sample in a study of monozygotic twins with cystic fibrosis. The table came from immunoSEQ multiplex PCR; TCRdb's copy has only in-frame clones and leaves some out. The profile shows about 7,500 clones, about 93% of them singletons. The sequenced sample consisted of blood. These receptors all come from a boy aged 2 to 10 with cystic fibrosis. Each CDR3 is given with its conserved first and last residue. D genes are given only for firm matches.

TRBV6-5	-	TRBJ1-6	TGTGCCAGCAGTTCGCCTGGGGTCGGACCCCTCCACTTT	CASSSPGVGPLHF
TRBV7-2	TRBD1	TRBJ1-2	TGTGCCAGCAGCTCGGGACAGGGGGGATTTGGCTACACCTTC	CASSSGQGGFGYTF
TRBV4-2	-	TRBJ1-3	TGTGCCAGCAGCCCCCGGGAACGGGGGCCTGGAAACACCATATATTTT	CASSPRERGPGNTIYF
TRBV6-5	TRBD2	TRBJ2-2	TGTGCCAGCAGTTGGGGGGGAGCCGGGGAGCTGTTTTTT	CASSWGGAGELFF
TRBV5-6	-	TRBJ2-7	TGTGCCAGCAGCAGGGTTGCGGACTACGAGCAGTACTTC	CASSRVADYEQYF
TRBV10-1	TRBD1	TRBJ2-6	TGCGCCAGCAGTGGGGGCCGTCAGGGGGCTAACGGGGCCAACGTCCTGACTTTC	CASSGGRQGANGANVLTF
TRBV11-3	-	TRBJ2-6	TGTGCCAGCAGCCCCGGGGCAGGCGAGCCCGGGGCTGGGGCCAACGTCCTGACTTTC	CASSPGAGEPGAGANVLTF
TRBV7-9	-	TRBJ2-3	TGTGCCAGCAGCTTTAGATCCTCTGCGGATACGCAGTATTTT	CASSFRSSADTQYF
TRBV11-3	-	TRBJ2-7	TGTGCCAGCAGCTTGCGAGGGTCGTACGAGCAGTACTTC	CASSLRGSYEQYF
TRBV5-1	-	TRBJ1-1	TGCGCCAGCAGCTTGGGGGGCAACACTGAAGCTTTCTTT	CASSLGGNTEAFF